This entry concerns a single TCR beta chain. Its antigen is currently unknown. The assay was immunoSEQ multiplex PCR, and TCRdb's table has in-frame clones only and misses some. The sample records under 110,000 clones, roughly nine tenths being singletons. The CDR3 length is 12 residues. The junction had 6 bases not matched to a gene; V was cut back by 9 bases and J by 5 bases. CDR1 is LGHDT, CDR2 YNNKEL, per germline (reference sequence). These data originate in a study of T cell responses to AZD1222 COVID-19 vaccine. Study results and caveats: Repertoire samples came only from after the peak T cell response.

Sequences were derived from peripheral blood, sampled on day 0 of AZD1222 vaccination. The chain recombines TRBV3-1 (or the pseudogene TRBV3-2) with TRBJ2-5; 7 bases map to TRBD1. The clonotype originates from an adult in good health. CDR3 sequence: CASRQGKETQYF. Here the CDR3 DNA reads TGTGCCAGTCGACAGGGAAAGGAGACCCAGTACTTC.